This entry is about one TCR beta chain. What it binds is unknown. The data originate from a study of T cell repertoires in cytomegalovirus infection. Whole-study findings and limits: The study identified carriers of CMV plus the relevant HLA from cumulative public TCR beta family frequency.

TCRdb ran MiXCR on the reads and lists one entry per CDR3 protein. Of 290,000 or so distinct CDR3 sequences in the sample, about 25% are singletons; the top ten hold around 14%. The CDR3 sequence is 16 residues long. CDR1 LGHDT and CDR2 YNNKEL come from the germline V gene (reference sequence). J lost 1 base, V lost 6 bases, and 4 bases had no gene match. Sequencing was done on a sample of PBMCs. The receptor's source is a human donor in good health (CMV status not recorded). Some clones in this sample may be carry-over from other donors' samples. This chain joins TRBV3-1 and TRBJ2-5, with 14 bases matching TRBD2. CDR3 coding DNA: TGTGCCAGCAGGCGGACTAGCGGGGGGCTCCAAGAGACCCAGTACTTC. Translation gives CASRRTSGGLQETQYF.